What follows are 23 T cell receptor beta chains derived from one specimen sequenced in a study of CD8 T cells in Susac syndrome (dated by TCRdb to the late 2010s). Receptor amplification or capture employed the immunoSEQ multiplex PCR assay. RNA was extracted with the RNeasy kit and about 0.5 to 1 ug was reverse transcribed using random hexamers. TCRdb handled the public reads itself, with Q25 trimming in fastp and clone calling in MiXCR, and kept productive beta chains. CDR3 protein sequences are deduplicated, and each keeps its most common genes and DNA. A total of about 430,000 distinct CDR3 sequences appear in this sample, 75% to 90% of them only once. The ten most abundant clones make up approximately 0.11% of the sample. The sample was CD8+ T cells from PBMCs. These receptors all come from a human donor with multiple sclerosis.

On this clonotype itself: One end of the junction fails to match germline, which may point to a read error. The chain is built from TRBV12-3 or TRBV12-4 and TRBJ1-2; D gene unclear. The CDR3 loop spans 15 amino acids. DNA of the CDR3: TGTGCCAGCAGTCCGCGACCCGCTTCGCTCTATGACTACACCTTC. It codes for CASSPRPASLYDYTF.

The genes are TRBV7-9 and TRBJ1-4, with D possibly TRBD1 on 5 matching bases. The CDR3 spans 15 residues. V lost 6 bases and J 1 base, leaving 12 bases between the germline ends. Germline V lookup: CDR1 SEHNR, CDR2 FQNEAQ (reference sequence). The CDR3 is CASSRQGGTNEKLFF. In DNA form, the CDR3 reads TGTGCCAGCAGTCGGCAGGGTGGAACTAATGAAAAACTGTTTTTT.

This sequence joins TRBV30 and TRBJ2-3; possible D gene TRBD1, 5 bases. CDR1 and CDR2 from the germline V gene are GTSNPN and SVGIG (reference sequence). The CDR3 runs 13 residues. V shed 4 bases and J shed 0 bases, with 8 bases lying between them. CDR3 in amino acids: CAWTGPSTDTQYF. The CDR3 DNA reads TGTGCCTGGACAGGGCCTAGCACAGATACGCAGTATTTT.

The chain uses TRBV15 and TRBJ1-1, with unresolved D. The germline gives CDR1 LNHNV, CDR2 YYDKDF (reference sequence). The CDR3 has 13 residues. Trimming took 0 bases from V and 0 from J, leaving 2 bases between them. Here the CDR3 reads CATSRDLNTEAFF. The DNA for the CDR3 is TGTGCCACCAGCAGAGATCTGAACACTGAAGCTTTCTTT.

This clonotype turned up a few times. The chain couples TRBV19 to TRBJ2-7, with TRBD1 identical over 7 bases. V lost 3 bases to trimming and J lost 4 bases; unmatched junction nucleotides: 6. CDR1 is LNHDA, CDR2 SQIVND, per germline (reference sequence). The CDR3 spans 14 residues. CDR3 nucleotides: TGTGCCAGTAGTATCCGTACACAGGGGTACGAGCAGTACTTC. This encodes CASSIRTQGYEQYF.

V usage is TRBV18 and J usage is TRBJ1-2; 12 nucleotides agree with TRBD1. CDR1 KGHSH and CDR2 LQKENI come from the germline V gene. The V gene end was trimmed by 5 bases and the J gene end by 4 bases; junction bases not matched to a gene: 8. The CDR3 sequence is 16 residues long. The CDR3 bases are TGTGCCAGCTCAGAACCGGGACAGGGGGCTTTCTATGGCTACACCTTC. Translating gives CASSEPGQGAFYGYTF.

The chain's CDR3 is CACYSGNYGYTF. The CDR3 DNA reads TGTGCCTGTTATTCCGGGAACTATGGCTACACCTTC. The genes are TRBV30 and TRBJ1-2, with unresolved D. The CDR3 extends over 12 amino acids. Germline values: CDR1 GTSNPN, CDR2 SVGIG (reference sequence). The V end was cut by 6 bases, the J end by 2 bases, with 10 bases between.

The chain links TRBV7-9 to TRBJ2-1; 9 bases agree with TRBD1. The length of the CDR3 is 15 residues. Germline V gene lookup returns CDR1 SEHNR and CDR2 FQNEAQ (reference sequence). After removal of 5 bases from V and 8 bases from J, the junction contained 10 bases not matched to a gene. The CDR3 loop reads CASSPPDRGIDEQFF. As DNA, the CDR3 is TGTGCCAGCAGCCCTCCGGACAGGGGTATCGATGAGCAGTTCTTC.

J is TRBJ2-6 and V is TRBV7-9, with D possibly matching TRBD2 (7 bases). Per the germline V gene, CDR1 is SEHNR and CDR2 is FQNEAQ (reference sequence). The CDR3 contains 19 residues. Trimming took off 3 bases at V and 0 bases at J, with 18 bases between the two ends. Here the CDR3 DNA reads TGTGCCAGCAGCTTCGTGGGGAGGGGGGGCTCCTCTGGGGCCAACGTCCTGACTTTC. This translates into CASSFVGRGGSSGANVLTF.

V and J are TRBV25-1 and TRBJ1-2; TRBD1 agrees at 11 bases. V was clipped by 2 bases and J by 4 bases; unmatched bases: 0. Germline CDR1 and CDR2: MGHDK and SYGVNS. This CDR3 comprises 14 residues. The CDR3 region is CASSEGQGAYGYTF. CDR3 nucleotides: TGTGCCAGCAGTGAAGGACAGGGGGCCTATGGCTACACCTTC.

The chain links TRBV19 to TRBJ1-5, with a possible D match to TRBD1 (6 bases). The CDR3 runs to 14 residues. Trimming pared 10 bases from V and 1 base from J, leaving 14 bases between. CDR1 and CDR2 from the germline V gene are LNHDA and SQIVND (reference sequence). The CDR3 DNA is TGTGCCATCAGTATACAGGGAAGCAATCAGCCCCAGCATTTT. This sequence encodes CAISIQGSNQPQHF.

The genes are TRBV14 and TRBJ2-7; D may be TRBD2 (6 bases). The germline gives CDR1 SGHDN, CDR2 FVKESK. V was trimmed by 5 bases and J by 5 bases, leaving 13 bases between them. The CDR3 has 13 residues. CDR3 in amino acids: CASSRGLLNEQYF. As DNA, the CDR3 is TGTGCCAGCAGCAGGGGACTGCTTAACGAGCAGTACTTC.

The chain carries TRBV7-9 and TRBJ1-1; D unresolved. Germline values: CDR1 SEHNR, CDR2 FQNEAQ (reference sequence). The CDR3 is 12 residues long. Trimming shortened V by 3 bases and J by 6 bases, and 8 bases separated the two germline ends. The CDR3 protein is CASSFRVPEAFF. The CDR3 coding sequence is TGTGCCAGCAGCTTCCGCGTGCCTGAAGCTTTCTTT. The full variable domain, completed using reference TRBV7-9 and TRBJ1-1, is DTGVSQNPRHKITKRGQNVTFRCDPISEHNRLYWYRQTLGQGPEFLTYFQNEAQLEKSRLLSDRFSAERPKGSFSTLEIQRTEQGDSAMYLCASSFRVPEAFFGQGTRLTVV.

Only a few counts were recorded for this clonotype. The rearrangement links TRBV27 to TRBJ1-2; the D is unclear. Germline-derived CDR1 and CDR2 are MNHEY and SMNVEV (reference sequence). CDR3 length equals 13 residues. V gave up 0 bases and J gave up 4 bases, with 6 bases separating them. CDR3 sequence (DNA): TGTGCCAGCAGTTTATCAGGGTCCTATGGCTACACCTTC. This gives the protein CASSLSGSYGYTF.

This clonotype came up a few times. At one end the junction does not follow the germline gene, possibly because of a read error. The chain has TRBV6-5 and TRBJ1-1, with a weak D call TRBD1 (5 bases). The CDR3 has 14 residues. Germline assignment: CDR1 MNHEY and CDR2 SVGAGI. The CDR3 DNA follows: TGTGCCAGCATTTACCCTTCGGGGGACACTGAAGCTTTCTTT. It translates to CASIYPSGDTEAFF.

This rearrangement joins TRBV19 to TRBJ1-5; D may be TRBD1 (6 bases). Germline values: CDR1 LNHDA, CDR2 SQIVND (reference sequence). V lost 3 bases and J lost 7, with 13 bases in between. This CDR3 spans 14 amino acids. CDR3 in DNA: TGTGCCAGTAGTATTTGGGCAGGGGACCAGCCCCAGCATTTT. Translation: CASSIWAGDQPQHF.

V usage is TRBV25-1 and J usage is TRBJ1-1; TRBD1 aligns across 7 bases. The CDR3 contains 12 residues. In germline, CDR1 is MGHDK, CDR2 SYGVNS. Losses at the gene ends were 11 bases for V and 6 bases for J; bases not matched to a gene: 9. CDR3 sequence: CAGGQGGPEAFF. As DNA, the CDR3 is TGTGCCGGTGGCCAAGGGGGCCCTGAAGCTTTCTTT.

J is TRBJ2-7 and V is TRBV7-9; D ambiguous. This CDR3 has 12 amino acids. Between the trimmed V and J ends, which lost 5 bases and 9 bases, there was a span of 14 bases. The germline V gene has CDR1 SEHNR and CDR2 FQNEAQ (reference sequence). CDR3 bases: TGTGCCAGCAGCGATTATCAAATGGGGCAGTACTTC. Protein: CASSDYQMGQYF.

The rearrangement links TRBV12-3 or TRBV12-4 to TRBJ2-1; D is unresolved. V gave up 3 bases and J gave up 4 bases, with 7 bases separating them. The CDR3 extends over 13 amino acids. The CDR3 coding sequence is TGTGCCAGCAGTTTGGCCCGGTACAATGAGCAGTTCTTC. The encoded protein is CASSLARYNEQFF.

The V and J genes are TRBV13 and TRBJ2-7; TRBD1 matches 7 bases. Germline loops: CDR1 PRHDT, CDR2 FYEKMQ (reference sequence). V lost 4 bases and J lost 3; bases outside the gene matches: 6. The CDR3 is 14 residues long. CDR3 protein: CASSSLTGRYEQYF. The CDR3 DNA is TGTGCCAGCAGCTCGTTGACAGGGCGCTACGAGCAGTACTTC.

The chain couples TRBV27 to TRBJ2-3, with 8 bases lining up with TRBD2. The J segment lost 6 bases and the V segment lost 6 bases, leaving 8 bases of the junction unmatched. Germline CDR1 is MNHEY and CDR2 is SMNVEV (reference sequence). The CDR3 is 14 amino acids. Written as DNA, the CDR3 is TGTGCCAGCAGCTTAGCGGGAAGTGAGGATACGCAGTATTTT. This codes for CASSLAGSEDTQYF.

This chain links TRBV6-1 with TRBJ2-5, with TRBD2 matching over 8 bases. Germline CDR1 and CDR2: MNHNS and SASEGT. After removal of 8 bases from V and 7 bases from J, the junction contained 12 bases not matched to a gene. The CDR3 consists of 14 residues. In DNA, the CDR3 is TGTGCCAGCCTAATCAGCGGGGGACTGTGGACCCAGTACTTC. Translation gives CASLISGGLWTQYF.

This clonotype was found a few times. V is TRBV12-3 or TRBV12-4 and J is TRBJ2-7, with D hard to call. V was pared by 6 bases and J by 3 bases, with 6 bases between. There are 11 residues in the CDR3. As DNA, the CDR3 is TGTGCCAGCAGCTCACACTACGAGCAGTACTTC. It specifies CASSSHYEQYF.